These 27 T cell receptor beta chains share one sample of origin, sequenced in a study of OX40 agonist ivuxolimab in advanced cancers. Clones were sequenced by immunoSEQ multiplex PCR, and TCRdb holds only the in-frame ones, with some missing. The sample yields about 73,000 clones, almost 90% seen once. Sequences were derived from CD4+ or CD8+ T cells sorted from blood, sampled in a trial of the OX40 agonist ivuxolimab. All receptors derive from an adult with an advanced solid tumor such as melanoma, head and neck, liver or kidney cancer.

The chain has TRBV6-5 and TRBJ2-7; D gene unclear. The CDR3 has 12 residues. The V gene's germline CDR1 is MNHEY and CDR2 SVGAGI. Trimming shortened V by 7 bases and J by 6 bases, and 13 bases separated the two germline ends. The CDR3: CASNKGLSEQYF. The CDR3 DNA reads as TGTGCCAGCAATAAGGGCCTCAGCGAGCAGTACTTC.

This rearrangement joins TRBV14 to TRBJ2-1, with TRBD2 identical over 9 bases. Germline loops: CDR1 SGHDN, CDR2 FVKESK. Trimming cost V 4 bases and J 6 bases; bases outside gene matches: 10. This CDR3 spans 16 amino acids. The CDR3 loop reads CASSPRLAGVPNEQFF. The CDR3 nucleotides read TGTGCCAGCAGCCCTCGGTTAGCGGGAGTCCCCAATGAGCAGTTCTTC.

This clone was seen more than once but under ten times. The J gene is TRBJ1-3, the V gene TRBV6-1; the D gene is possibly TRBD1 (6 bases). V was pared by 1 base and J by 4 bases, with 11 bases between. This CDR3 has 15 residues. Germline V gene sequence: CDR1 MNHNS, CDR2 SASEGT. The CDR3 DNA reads TGTGCCAGCAGTGAAGTCAGGGGTTTAGGAAACACCATATATTTT. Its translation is CASSEVRGLGNTIYF.

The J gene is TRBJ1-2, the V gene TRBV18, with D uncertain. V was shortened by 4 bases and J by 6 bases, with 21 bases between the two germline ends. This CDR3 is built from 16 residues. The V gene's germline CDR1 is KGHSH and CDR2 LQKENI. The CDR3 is CASSRTPGGNNHGYTF. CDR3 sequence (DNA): TGTGCCAGCTCACGCACCCCAGGAGGGAACAATCATGGCTACACCTTC. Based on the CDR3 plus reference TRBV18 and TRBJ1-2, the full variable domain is NAGVMQNPRHLVRRRGQEARLRCSPMKGHSHVYWYRQLPEEGLKFMVYLQKENIIDESGMPKERFSAEFPKEGPSILRIQQVVRGDSAAYFCASSRTPGGNNHGYTFGSGTRLTVV.

In nucleotides, the CDR3 is TGTGCCCGAAAACTAGCGGGAGGGCCCGGGGAGCTGTTTTTT. It encodes CARKLAGGPGELFF. V and J are TRBV30 and TRBJ2-2; the match to TRBD2 covers 13 bases. The J segment lost 6 bases and the V segment lost 8 bases, leaving 6 bases of the junction unmatched. This CDR3 region has 14 residues. Germline V gene data show CDR1 as GTSNPN and CDR2 as SVGIG (reference sequence). Complete variable domain (other parts from reference TRBV30 and TRBJ2-2): SQTIHQWPATLVQPVGSPLSLECTVEGTSNPNLYWYRQAAGRGLQLLFYSVGIGQISSEVPQNLSASRPQDRQFILSSKKLLLSDSGFYLCARKLAGGPGELFFGEGSRLTVL.

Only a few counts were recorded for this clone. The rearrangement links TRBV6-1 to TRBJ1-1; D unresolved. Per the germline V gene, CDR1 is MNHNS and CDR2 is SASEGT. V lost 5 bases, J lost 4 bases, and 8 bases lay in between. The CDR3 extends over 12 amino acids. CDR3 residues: CASSKTGTEAFF. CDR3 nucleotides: TGTGCCAGCAGTAAGACCGGCACTGAAGCTTTCTTT.

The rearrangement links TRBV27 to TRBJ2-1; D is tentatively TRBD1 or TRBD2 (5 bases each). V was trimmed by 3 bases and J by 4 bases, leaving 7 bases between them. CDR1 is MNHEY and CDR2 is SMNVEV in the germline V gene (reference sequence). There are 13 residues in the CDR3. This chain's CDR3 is CASSLGDYNEQFF. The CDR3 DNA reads TGTGCCAGCAGTTTGGGGGATTACAATGAGCAGTTCTTC.

In nucleotides, the CDR3 is TGTGCCAGCAGCTTACCGACAGGGACCGCAGGAAGGGACGAGCAGTACTTC. Residues: CASSLPTGTAGRDEQYF. This chain connects TRBV7-3 to TRBJ2-7, with TRBD1 matching over 7 bases. Germline V gene data show CDR1 as SGHTA and CDR2 as FQGTGA. This CDR3 contains 17 residues. V shed 2 bases, J shed 5 bases, and the junction held 15 bases outside the gene matches.

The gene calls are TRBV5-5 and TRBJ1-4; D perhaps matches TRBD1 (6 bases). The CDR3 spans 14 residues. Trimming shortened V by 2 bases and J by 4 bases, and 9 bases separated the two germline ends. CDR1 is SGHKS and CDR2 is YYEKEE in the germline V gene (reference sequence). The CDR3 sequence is CASSLQGYNEKLFF. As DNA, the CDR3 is TGTGCCAGCAGCTTACAGGGATATAATGAAAAACTGTTTTTT.

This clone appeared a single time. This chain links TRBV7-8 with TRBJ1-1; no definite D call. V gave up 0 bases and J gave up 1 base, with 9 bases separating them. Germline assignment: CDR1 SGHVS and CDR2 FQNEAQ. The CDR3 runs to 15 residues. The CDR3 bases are TGTGCCAGCAGCTTAGCTGGGCGGAGGAACACTGAAGCTTTCTTT. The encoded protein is CASSLAGRRNTEAFF.

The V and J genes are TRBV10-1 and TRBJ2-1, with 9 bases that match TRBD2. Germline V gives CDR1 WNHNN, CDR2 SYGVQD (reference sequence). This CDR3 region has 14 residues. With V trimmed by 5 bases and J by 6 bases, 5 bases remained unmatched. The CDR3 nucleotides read TGCGCCAGCAGTAAGCGGGGGGCCGGCAATGAGCAGTTCTTC. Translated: CASSKRGAGNEQFF.

CDR3 DNA sequence: TGTGCCAGCAGCGGGGACAGGGGTGAGCAGTTCTTC. It yields the protein CASSGDRGEQFF. This chain links TRBV7-3 with TRBJ2-1, with 10 bases aligning to TRBD1. Trimming took 5 bases from V and 9 from J; bases not matched to a gene: 1. The CDR3 runs to 12 residues. CDR1 and CDR2 (germline): SGHTA, FQGTGA.

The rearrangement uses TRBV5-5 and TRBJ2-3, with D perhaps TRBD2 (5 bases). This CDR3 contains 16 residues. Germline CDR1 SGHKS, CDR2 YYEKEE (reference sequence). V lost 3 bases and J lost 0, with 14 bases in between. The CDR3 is CASSSGRGLSTDTQYF. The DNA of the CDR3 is TGTGCCAGCAGCTCGGGGAGAGGTCTGAGCACAGATACGCAGTATTTT.

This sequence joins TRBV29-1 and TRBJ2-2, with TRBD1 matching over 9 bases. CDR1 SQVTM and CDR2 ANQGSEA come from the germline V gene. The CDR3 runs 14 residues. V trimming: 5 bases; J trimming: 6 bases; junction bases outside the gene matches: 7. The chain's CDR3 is CSVQSTGGPGELFF. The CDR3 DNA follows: TGCAGCGTTCAATCAACAGGGGGCCCCGGGGAGCTGTTTTTT.

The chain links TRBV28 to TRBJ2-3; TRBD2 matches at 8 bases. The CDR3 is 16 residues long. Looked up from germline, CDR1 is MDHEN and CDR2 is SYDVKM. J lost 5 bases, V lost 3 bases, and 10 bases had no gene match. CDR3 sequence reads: CASSFPGTRGQDTQYF. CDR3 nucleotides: TGTGCCAGCAGTTTCCCCGGGACTAGAGGCCAAGATACGCAGTATTTT.

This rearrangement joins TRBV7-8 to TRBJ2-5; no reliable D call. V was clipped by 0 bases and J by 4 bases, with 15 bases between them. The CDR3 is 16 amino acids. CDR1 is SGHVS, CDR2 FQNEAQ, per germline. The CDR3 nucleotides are TGTGCCAGCAGCTTAGCGCGCGCAGGACCCAGAGAGACCCAGTACTTC. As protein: CASSLARAGPRETQYF.

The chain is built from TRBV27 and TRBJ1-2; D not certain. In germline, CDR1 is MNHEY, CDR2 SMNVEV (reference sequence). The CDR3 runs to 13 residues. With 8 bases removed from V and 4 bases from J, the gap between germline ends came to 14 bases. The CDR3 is CASSFGQSYGYTF. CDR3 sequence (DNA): TGTGCCAGCTCATTCGGGCAGAGCTATGGCTACACCTTC.

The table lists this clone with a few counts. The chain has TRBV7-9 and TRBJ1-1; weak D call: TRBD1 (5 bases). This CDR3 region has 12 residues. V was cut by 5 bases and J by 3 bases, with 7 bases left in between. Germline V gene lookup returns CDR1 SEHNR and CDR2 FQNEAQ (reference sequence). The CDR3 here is CASSLTDTEAFF. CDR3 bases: TGTGCCAGCAGCCTGACAGACACTGAAGCTTTCTTT.

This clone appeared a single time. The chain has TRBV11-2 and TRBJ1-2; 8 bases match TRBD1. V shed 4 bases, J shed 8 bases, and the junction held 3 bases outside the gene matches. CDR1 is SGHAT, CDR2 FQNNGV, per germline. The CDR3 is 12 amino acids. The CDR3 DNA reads TGTGCCAGCAGCTCACAGGGGGACGGCTACACCTTC. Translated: CASSSQGDGYTF.

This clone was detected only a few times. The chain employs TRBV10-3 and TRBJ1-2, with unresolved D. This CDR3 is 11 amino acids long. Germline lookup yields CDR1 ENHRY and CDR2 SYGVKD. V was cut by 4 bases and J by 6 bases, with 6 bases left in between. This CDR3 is CAISGPDGYTF. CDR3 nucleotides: TGTGCCATCAGTGGTCCAGATGGCTACACCTTC.

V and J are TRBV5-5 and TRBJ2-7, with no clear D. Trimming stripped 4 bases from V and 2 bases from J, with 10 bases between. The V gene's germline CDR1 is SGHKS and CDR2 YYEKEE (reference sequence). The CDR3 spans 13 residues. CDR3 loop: CASSGSATYEQYF. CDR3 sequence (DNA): TGTGCCAGCAGCGGATCCGCGACCTACGAGCAGTACTTC.

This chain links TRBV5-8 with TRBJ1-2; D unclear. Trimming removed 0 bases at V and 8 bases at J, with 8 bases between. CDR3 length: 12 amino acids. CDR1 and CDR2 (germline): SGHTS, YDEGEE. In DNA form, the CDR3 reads TGTGCCAGCAGCTTGGCGAGGCGAGGCTACACCTTC. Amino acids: CASSLARRGYTF.

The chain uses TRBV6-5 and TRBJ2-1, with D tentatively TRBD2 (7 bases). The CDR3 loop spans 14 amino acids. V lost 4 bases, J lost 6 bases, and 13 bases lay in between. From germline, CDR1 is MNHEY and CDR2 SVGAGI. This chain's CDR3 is CASSWTRGVNEQFF. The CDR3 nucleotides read TGTGCCAGCAGTTGGACTAGGGGGGTCAATGAGCAGTTCTTC.

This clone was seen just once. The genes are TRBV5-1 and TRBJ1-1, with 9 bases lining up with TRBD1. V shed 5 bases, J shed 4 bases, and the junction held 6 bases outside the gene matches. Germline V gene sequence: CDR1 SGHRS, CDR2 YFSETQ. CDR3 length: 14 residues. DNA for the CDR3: TGCGCCAGCAGAAAACAGGGGGCAGGCACTGAAGCTTTCTTT. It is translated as CASRKQGAGTEAFF.

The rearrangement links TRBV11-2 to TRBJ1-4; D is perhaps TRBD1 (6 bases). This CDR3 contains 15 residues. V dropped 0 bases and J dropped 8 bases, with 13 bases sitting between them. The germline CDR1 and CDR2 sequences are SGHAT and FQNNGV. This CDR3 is CASSLDWGATEKLFF. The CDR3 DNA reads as TGTGCCAGCAGCTTAGATTGGGGGGCCACGGAAAAACTGTTTTTT.

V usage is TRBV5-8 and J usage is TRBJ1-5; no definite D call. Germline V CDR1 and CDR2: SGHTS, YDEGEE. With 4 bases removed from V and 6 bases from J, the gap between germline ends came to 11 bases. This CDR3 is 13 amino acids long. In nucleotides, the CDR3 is TGTGCCAGCAGCCGGTGGGAAGGTCAGCCCCAGCATTTT. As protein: CASSRWEGQPQHF. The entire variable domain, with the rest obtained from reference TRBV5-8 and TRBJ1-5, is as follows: EAGVTQSPTHLIKTRGQQATLRCSPISGHTSVYWYQQALGLGLQFLLWYDEGEERNRGNFPPRFSGRQFPNYSSELNVNALELEDSALYLCASSRWEGQPQHFGDGTRLSIL.

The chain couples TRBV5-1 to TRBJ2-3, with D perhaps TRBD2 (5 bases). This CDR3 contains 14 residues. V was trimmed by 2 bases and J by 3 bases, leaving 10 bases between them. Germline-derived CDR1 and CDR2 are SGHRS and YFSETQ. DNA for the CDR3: TGCGCCAGCAGCTTAGGCGGGTGGACAGATACGCAGTATTTT. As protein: CASSLGGWTDTQYF.